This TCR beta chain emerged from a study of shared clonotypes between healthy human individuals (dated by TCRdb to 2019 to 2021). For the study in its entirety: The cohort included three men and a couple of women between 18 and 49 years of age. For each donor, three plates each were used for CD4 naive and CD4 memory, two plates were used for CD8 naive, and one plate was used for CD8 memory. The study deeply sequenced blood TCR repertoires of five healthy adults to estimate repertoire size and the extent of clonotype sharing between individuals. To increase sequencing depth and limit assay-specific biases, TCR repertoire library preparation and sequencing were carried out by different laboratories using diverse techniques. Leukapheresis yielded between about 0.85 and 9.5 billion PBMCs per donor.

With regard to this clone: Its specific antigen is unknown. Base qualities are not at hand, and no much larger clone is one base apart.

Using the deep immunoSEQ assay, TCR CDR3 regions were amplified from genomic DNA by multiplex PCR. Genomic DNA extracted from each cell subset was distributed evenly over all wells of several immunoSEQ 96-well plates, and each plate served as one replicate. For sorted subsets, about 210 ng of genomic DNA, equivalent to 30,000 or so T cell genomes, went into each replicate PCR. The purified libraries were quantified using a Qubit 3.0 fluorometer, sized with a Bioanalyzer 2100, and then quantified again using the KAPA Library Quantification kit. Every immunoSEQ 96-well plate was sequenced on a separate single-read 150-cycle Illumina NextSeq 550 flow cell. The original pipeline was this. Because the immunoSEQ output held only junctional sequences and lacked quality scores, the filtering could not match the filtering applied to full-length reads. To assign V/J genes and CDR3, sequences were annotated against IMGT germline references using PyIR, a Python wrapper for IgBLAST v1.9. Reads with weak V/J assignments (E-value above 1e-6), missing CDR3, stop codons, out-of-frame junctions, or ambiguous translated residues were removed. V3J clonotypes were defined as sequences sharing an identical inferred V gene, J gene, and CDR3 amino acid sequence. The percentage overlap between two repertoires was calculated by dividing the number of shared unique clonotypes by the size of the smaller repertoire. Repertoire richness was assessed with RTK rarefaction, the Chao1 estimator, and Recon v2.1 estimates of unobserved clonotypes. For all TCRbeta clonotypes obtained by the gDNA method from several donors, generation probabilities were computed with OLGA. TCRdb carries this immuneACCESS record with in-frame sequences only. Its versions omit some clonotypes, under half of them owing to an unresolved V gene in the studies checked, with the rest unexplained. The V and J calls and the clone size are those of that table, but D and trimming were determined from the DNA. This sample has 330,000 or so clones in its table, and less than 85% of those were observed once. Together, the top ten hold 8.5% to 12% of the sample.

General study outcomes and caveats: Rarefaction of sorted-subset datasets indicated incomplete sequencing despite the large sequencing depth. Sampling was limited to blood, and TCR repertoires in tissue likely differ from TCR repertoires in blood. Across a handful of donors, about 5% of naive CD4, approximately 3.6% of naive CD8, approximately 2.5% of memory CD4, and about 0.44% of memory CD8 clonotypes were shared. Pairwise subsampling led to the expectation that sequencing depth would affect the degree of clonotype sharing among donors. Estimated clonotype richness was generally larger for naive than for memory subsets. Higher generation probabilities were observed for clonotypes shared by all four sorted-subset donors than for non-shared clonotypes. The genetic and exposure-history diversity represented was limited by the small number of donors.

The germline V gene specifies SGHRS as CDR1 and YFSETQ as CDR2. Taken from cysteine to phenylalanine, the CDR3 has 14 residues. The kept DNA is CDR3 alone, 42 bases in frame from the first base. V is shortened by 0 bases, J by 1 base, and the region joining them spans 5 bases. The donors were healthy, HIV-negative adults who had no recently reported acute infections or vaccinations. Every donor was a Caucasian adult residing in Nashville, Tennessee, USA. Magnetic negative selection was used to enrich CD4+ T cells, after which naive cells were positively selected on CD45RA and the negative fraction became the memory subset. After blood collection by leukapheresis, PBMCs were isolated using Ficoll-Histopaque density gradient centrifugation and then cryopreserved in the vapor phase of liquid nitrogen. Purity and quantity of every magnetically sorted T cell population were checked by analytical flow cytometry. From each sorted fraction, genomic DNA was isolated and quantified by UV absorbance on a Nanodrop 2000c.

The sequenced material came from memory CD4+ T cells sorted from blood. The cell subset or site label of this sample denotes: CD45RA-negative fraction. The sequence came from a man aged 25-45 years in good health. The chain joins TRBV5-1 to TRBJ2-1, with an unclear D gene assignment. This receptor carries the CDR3 CASSLATSYNEQFF. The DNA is TGCGCCAGCAGCTTGGCCACGTCCTACAATGAGCAGTTCTTC.